Here is one T cell receptor beta chain with its context. The sample belongs to a study of blood T cell repertoires in COVID-19. This CDR3 has 13 amino acids. V was cut by 8 bases and J by 4 bases, with 11 bases left in between. Looked up from germline, CDR1 is SNHLY and CDR2 is FYNNEI. Here immunoSEQ multiplex PCR was the method, and the copy in TCRdb shows in-frame clones only, minus some. Of under 350,000 clones detected, 85% appear once; the ten largest clones hold just over 7%. This receptor was taken from a human donor in a cohort sampled during active COVID-19. The chain joins TRBV2 to TRBJ1-4; D is perhaps TRBD1 (5 bases). Sequencing used peripheral blood. CDR3 DNA sequence: TGTGCCAGCCTCAGACAGATTAATGAAAAACTGTTTTTT. Translating gives CASLRQINEKLFF.